This is a list of T cell receptor beta chains from one sample in a study of naive and memory T cell subsets. TCRdb used MiXCR to reprocess the UMI-ligation and nested PCR reads, holding one entry per CDR3 protein. The sample shows 130,000 to 150,000 distinct CDR3 sequences, about a sixth of them seen only once. What was sequenced was naive CD4+ T cells from blood. These receptors came from a human donor in good health. The CDR3 runs from the conserved cysteine through the conserved F or W. D genes are given only for firm matches. Clone size is not always given. Where it is, it says once, few, many or a class for expanded clones.

clone_size: .
d_call: TRBD2
j_call: TRBJ2-2
v_call: TRBV29-1
cdr3_aa: CSVIQVGRLNTGELFF
cdr3_nt: TGCAGCGTTATACAAGTCGGGAGGCTGAACACCGGGGAGCTGTTTTTT

clone_size: few
d_call: TRBD1
j_call: TRBJ2-4
v_call: TRBV7-2
cdr3_aa: CASSAEGAESIQYF
cdr3_nt: TGTGCCAGCAGCGCCGAGGGGGCGGAGAGCATTCAGTACTTC

clone_size: .
d_call: TRBD2
j_call: TRBJ2-1
v_call: TRBV10-3
cdr3_aa: CATTGGSGASFYNEQFF
cdr3_nt: TGTGCCACCACCGGGGGTAGCGGGGCTAGCTTCTACAATGAGCAGTTCTTC

clone_size: many
d_call: .
j_call: TRBJ2-2
v_call: TRBV12-3/TRBV12-4
cdr3_aa: CASRETGELFF
cdr3_nt: TGTGCCAGCAGGGAGACCGGGGAGCTGTTTTTT

clone_size: .
d_call: TRBD2
j_call: TRBJ2-3
v_call: TRBV28
cdr3_aa: CASSSHGLADTQYF
cdr3_nt: TGTGCCAGCAGTTCCCACGGACTAGCAGATACGCAGTATTTT

clone_size: .
d_call: .
j_call: TRBJ1-5
v_call: TRBV28
cdr3_aa: CASRWGGGNQPQHF
cdr3_nt: TGTGCCAGTCGGTGGGGGGGCGGCAATCAGCCCCAGCATTTT

clone_size: .
d_call: .
j_call: TRBJ2-7
v_call: TRBV19
cdr3_aa: CASSIGDGSYEQYF
cdr3_nt: TGTGCCAGTAGTATAGGGGACGGTTCCTACGAGCAGTACTTC

clone_size: .
d_call: .
j_call: TRBJ2-1
v_call: TRBV29-1
cdr3_aa: CSGGQNYNEQFF
cdr3_nt: TGCAGCGGAGGACAGAATTACAATGAGCAGTTCTTC

clone_size: few
d_call: .
j_call: TRBJ2-7
v_call: TRBV9
cdr3_aa: CASSEAPDSRSYEQYF
cdr3_nt: TGTGCCAGCAGCGAGGCTCCGGACAGCCGTTCCTACGAGCAGTACTTC

clone_size: few
d_call: TRBD1
j_call: TRBJ1-5
v_call: TRBV28
cdr3_aa: CASSSFGTGFPHQPQHF
cdr3_nt: TGTGCCAGCAGTTCTTTCGGGACAGGTTTTCCACATCAGCCCCAGCATTTT

clone_size: .
d_call: .
j_call: TRBJ2-7
v_call: TRBV20-1
cdr3_aa: CSAPQGKTSEQYF
cdr3_nt: TGCAGTGCTCCACAGGGAAAAACTAGTGAGCAGTACTTC

clone_size: few
d_call: .
j_call: TRBJ1-4
v_call: TRBV18
cdr3_aa: CASSPLTTVTTNEKLFF
cdr3_nt: TGTGCCAGCTCACCACTAACGACGGTGACAACTAATGAAAAACTGTTTTTT

clone_size: few
d_call: .
j_call: TRBJ1-2
v_call: TRBV30
cdr3_aa: CAWSAEVQWGYTF
cdr3_nt: TGTGCCTGGAGCGCCGAAGTTCAATGGGGCTACACCTTC

clone_size: many
d_call: .
j_call: TRBJ2-1
v_call: TRBV6-5
cdr3_aa: CASSYSNRPGSSAEQFF
cdr3_nt: TGTGCCAGCAGTTACTCGAATCGGCCAGGATCTAGCGCTGAGCAGTTCTTC

clone_size: .
d_call: .
j_call: TRBJ1-2
v_call: TRBV20-1
cdr3_aa: CSAGRQDNYGYTF
cdr3_nt: TGCAGTGCTGGACGACAAGATAACTATGGCTACACCTTC

clone_size: .
d_call: TRBD1
j_call: TRBJ1-6
v_call: TRBV6-5
cdr3_aa: CASSYSRDSSNSPLHF
cdr3_nt: TGTGCCAGCAGTTACTCGAGGGACAGTTCGAATTCACCCCTCCACTTT

clone_size: few
d_call: .
j_call: TRBJ1-5
v_call: TRBV7-2
cdr3_aa: CASSDRSLNQPQHF
cdr3_nt: TGTGCCAGCAGCGACAGGTCTCTAAATCAGCCCCAGCATTTT

clone_size: few
d_call: .
j_call: TRBJ2-1
v_call: TRBV20-1
cdr3_aa: CSAELGSYNEQFF
cdr3_nt: TGCAGTGCCGAGTTGGGCTCCTACAATGAGCAGTTCTTC

clone_size: few
d_call: .
j_call: TRBJ1-1
v_call: TRBV29-1
cdr3_aa: CSVFHTEAFF
cdr3_nt: TGCAGCGTTTTCCACACTGAAGCTTTCTTT

clone_size: .
d_call: .
j_call: TRBJ1-1
v_call: TRBV5-1
cdr3_aa: CASSLVRGTGPTEAFF
cdr3_nt: TGCGCCAGCAGCTTGGTACGTGGAACAGGGCCAACTGAAGCTTTCTTT

clone_size: .
d_call: .
j_call: TRBJ2-1
v_call: TRBV7-2
cdr3_aa: CASSGASTSYNEQFF
cdr3_nt: TGTGCCAGCAGCGGAGCTTCTACCTCCTACAATGAGCAGTTCTTC

clone_size: few
d_call: TRBD2
j_call: TRBJ2-3
v_call: TRBV5-1
cdr3_aa: CASSPAGVPTDTQYF
cdr3_nt: TGCGCCAGCAGCCCCGCGGGGGTACCCACAGATACGCAGTATTTT

clone_size: .
d_call: TRBD1
j_call: TRBJ1-5
v_call: TRBV30
cdr3_aa: CAWSIGTASNQPQHF
cdr3_nt: TGTGCCTGGAGTATCGGGACAGCAAGCAATCAGCCCCAGCATTTT

clone_size: .
d_call: .
j_call: TRBJ1-5
v_call: TRBV6-5
cdr3_aa: CASSYSILTVNQPQHF
cdr3_nt: TGTGCCAGCAGTTACTCGATATTAACCGTCAATCAGCCCCAGCATTTT

clone_size: .
d_call: .
j_call: TRBJ2-3
v_call: TRBV14
cdr3_aa: CASSQVGGQLTDTQYF
cdr3_nt: TGTGCCAGCAGCCAAGTTGGGGGGCAACTCACAGATACGCAGTATTTT

clone_size: few
d_call: .
j_call: TRBJ2-1
v_call: TRBV28
cdr3_aa: CASSPPQYNEQFF
cdr3_nt: TGTGCCAGCAGTCCCCCTCAGTACAATGAGCAGTTCTTC

clone_size: .
d_call: .
j_call: TRBJ2-7
v_call: TRBV18
cdr3_aa: CASSPPVGSSYEQYF
cdr3_nt: TGTGCCAGCTCACCACCGGTGGGATCCTCCTACGAGCAGTACTTC

clone_size: few
d_call: .
j_call: TRBJ2-3
v_call: TRBV19
cdr3_aa: CASSDEGSATDTQYF
cdr3_nt: TGTGCCAGTAGTGACGAGGGTAGCGCCACAGATACGCAGTATTTT

clone_size: .
d_call: TRBD2
j_call: TRBJ2-1
v_call: TRBV20-1
cdr3_aa: CSASLAGEEQFF
cdr3_nt: TGCAGTGCTAGCCTAGCGGGAGAGGAGCAGTTCTTC

clone_size: few
d_call: TRBD1
j_call: TRBJ1-1
v_call: TRBV7-2
cdr3_aa: CASSPYRGDEAFF
cdr3_nt: TGTGCCAGCAGTCCCTACAGGGGGGACGAAGCTTTCTTT

clone_size: .
d_call: TRBD2
j_call: TRBJ2-5
v_call: TRBV5-1
cdr3_aa: CASSSTSGRRQETQYF
cdr3_nt: TGCGCCAGCAGCTCTACTAGCGGGAGACGCCAAGAGACCCAGTACTTC

clone_size: .
d_call: .
j_call: TRBJ1-3
v_call: TRBV12-3/TRBV12-4
cdr3_aa: CASRSLSSGNTIYF
cdr3_nt: TGTGCCAGCAGAAGCCTGAGCTCTGGAAACACCATATATTTT

clone_size: few
d_call: TRBD2
j_call: TRBJ2-1
v_call: TRBV24-1
cdr3_aa: CATSDALGTSGRANEQFF
cdr3_nt: TGTGCCACCAGTGATGCCCTCGGGACTAGCGGGAGGGCCAATGAGCAGTTCTTC

clone_size: many
d_call: .
j_call: TRBJ2-5
v_call: TRBV18
cdr3_aa: CASSGQETQYF
cdr3_nt: TGTGCCAGCTCAGGCCAAGAGACCCAGTACTTC

clone_size: few
d_call: .
j_call: TRBJ1-2
v_call: TRBV21-1
cdr3_aa: CASSKVSNYGYTF
cdr3_nt: TGTGCCAGCAGCAAAGTATCCAACTATGGCTACACCTTC

clone_size: few
d_call: .
j_call: TRBJ2-6
v_call: TRBV6-2/TRBV6-3
cdr3_aa: CASSRGFGANVLTF
cdr3_nt: TGTGCCAGCAGTAGGGGTTTTGGGGCCAACGTCCTGACTTTC

clone_size: few
d_call: TRBD2
j_call: TRBJ2-2
v_call: TRBV2
cdr3_aa: CASSARGGGRTYTGELFF
cdr3_nt: TGTGCCAGCAGCGCCCGGGGTGGCGGGAGGACTTACACCGGGGAGCTGTTTTTT

clone_size: many
d_call: TRBD2
j_call: TRBJ2-3
v_call: TRBV29-1
cdr3_aa: CSVGTIGRAQSDTQYF
cdr3_nt: TGCAGCGTTGGGACCATCGGGAGGGCCCAATCAGATACGCAGTATTTT

clone_size: few
d_call: TRBD2
j_call: TRBJ2-3
v_call: TRBV5-1
cdr3_aa: CASSMTSGRAADTQYF
cdr3_nt: TGCGCCAGCAGCATGACTAGCGGGAGGGCCGCAGATACGCAGTATTTT

clone_size: many
d_call: .
j_call: TRBJ2-7
v_call: TRBV7-8
cdr3_aa: CASGPENYEQYF
cdr3_nt: TGTGCCAGCGGCCCAGAGAACTACGAGCAGTACTTC

clone_size: .
d_call: .
j_call: TRBJ1-1
v_call: TRBV19
cdr3_aa: CASAPQGWGTEAFF
cdr3_nt: TGTGCCAGTGCACCCCAGGGGTGGGGCACTGAAGCTTTCTTT

clone_size: few
d_call: .
j_call: TRBJ1-1
v_call: TRBV20-1
cdr3_aa: CSASRGIEAFF
cdr3_nt: TGCAGTGCTTCGAGGGGAATTGAAGCTTTCTTT

clone_size: few
d_call: TRBD2
j_call: TRBJ2-7
v_call: TRBV7-2
cdr3_aa: CASSYGLAGLPSYEQYF
cdr3_nt: TGTGCCAGCAGTTACGGACTAGCGGGATTACCGAGCTACGAGCAGTACTTC

clone_size: .
d_call: TRBD1
j_call: TRBJ2-5
v_call: TRBV20-1
cdr3_aa: CSPGQGWVGETQYF
cdr3_nt: TGCAGTCCGGGACAGGGATGGGTAGGAGAGACCCAGTACTTC

clone_size: .
d_call: .
j_call: TRBJ1-1
v_call: TRBV10-1
cdr3_aa: CASRDSMNTEAFF
cdr3_nt: TGCGCCAGCAGGGACAGCATGAACACTGAAGCTTTCTTT

clone_size: few
d_call: .
j_call: TRBJ2-7
v_call: TRBV4-1
cdr3_aa: CASSQERSRGSYEQYF
cdr3_nt: TGCGCCAGCAGCCAAGAAAGGTCCAGGGGCAGCTACGAGCAGTACTTC

clone_size: few
d_call: .
j_call: TRBJ1-2
v_call: TRBV20-1
cdr3_aa: CSARDARPSGRVFYGYTF
cdr3_nt: TGCAGTGCTAGAGACGCCAGACCTTCGGGCAGGGTCTTCTATGGCTACACCTTC

clone_size: few
d_call: .
j_call: TRBJ2-2
v_call: TRBV4-3
cdr3_aa: CASSQVTATGELFF
cdr3_nt: TGCGCCAGCAGCCAAGTGACGGCTACCGGGGAGCTGTTTTTT